This T cell receptor (beta chain) stems from a study of CD8 T cells in Susac syndrome. Trimming left V 4 bases short and J 4 bases short, with 10 bases between. Germline CDR1 is SNHLY and CDR2 is FYNNEI. CDR3 length equals 13 residues. CD8+ and CD4+ T cells from blood underwent TCR beta sequencing, which was carried out in a high-throughput format. The study, taken as a whole, reports: The study acknowledged a relatively small number of individuals in its TCR sequencing and HLA analysis.

After extraction with the RNeasy kit, about 0.5 to 1 ug of the RNA was reverse transcribed using random hexamers. The TCR beta CDR3 was amplified by immunoSEQ multiplex PCR across 54 Vbeta, 13 Jbeta. MiXCR, applied by TCRdb to the immunoSEQ multiplex PCR reads, yields one record per CDR3 protein. This table holds some 200,000 distinct CDR3 sequences, 90% to 95% found once. Turning to this clonotype: No antigen is known for it.

The sequence was obtained from a human donor with multiple sclerosis. The sample consisted of CD8+ T cells from PBMCs. The V gene is TRBV2, the J gene TRBJ2-5, with D maybe TRBD1 (5 bases). The CDR3 protein is CASSARGGETQYF. CDR3 DNA: TGTGCCAGCAGTGCAAGGGGTGGAGAGACCCAGTACTTC.